Given below is one TCR beta chain in context. Other DNA variants within this sample encode the same CDR3. Profiling relied on immunoSEQ multiplex PCR, and the TCRdb table lists in-frame clones only, not all of them. The data hold under 150,000 clones, with over 80% observed a single time. This sample is drawn from a study of T cells after somatic rescue of genetic block. The length of the CDR3 is 16 residues. The V and J ends lost 1 base and 1 base respectively, with 11 bases between them. Germline-derived CDR1 and CDR2 are SNHLY and FYNNEI. The sequence was collected from a woman aged 18-35 years. The V and J genes are TRBV2 and TRBJ1-5; D is perhaps TRBD1 (5 bases). Sequenced: peripheral blood mononuclear cells (PBMCs). CDR3 protein: CASSEGGRRSNQPQHF. CDR3 coding DNA: TGTGCCAGCAGTGAAGGGGGCAGGCGGAGCAATCAGCCCCAGCATTTT.